This T cell receptor (beta chain) was found in a study of cytomegalovirus exposure and HLA in healthy donors. The PCR made use of 60 Vbeta and 13 Jbeta primers. Some clones are missing from TCRdb's copy, which holds only in-frame ones; the method was immunoSEQ multiplex PCR. The sample lists around 180,000 clones, around 80% occurring once. Turning to this clone: Its antigen is unknown. Other DNA sequences of this sample code for an identical CDR3.

The V end was cut by 1 base, the J end by 5 bases, with 6 bases between. CDR3 length equals 13 residues. Looked up from germline, CDR1 is SSHAT and CDR2 is FNYEAQ (reference sequence). The study's findings and limits: Later genetic work tied a missense DCLRE1C variant to beta-chain V and J trimming. In a later analysis, an Asian-associated ancestry cluster reportedly showed fewer N-insertions than the approximately 640-donor mean.

The specimen was PBMCs. The V call is TRBV7-7, the J call TRBJ1-5; no clear D gene. This clonotype was obtained from a woman between 40 and 55 years old in good health and CMV-seronegative. In DNA, the CDR3 is TGTGCCAGCAGCTTAGATCGGGATCAGCCCCAGCATTTT. Its protein is CASSLDRDQPQHF.